This is a list of T cell receptor beta chains from one sample in a study of T cell changes during pregnancy in multiple sclerosis. Assay: immunoSEQ multiplex PCR; the TCRdb copy retains only in-frame clones and omits some. Of tens of thousands of clones in the sample, approximately 91% were seen once. The material was CD8+ T cells from peripheral blood mononuclear cells, obtained in the third trimester of pregnancy. The source is a female donor with multiple sclerosis, enrolled in a pregnancy study. Both conserved end residues are part of each CDR3. D genes are given only for firm matches. The size field is filled for only some rows; it gives once, few, many or a size class.

j_gene,abundance,v_gene,d_gene,CDR3nt,CDR3aa
TRBJ1-3,few,TRBV7-9,-,TGTGCCAGCAGCTTATCGGGGGTCTCGCACACCATATATTTT,CASSLSGVSHTIYF
TRBJ1-2,-,TRBV27,-,TGTGCCAGCACGTCGGGGGGGAACAACTACGGCTACACCTTC,CASTSGGNNYGYTF
TRBJ1-2,-,TRBV2,-,TGTGCCAGCAGTGAAGCGCTCGGTAATAACTATGGCTACACCTTC,CASSEALGNNYGYTF
TRBJ2-1,-,TRBV4-1,-,TGCGCCAGCAGCCAAGAGCGGGGTAGCGGCCATGAGCAGTTCTTC,CASSQERGSGHEQFF
TRBJ1-2,-,TRBV6-5,-,TGTGCCAGCAGTTTCGGACAGTTTTATGGCTACACCTTC,CASSFGQFYGYTF
TRBJ2-2,-,TRBV7-9,TRBD1,TGTGCCAGCAGCTCCATCTCGGGGACAGGGGCCGTCGGGGAGCTGTTTTTT,CASSSISGTGAVGELFF
TRBJ2-2,once,TRBV5-6,-,TGTGCCAGCAGCTTGACTTCGAACACCGGGGAGCTGTTTTTT,CASSLTSNTGELFF
TRBJ2-1,-,TRBV11-3,TRBD2,TGTGCCAGCAGCTTAGGGGGCGGGAGGGCGAATGAGCAGTTCTTC,CASSLGGGRANEQFF
TRBJ1-1,-,TRBV6-5,-,TGTGCCAGCAGTTTCATCGGCACTGAAGCTTTCTTT,CASSFIGTEAFF
TRBJ1-4,-,TRBV7-9,-,TGTGCCAGCAGCGCATATTGGCGGGAAAAACTGTTTTTT,CASSAYWREKLFF
TRBJ2-7,-,TRBV5-1,-,TGCGCCAGCAGCTTGCAAGGAAGTAAGGGGTACTCCTACGAGCAGTACTTC,CASSLQGSKGYSYEQYF
TRBJ2-1,-,TRBV12-5,TRBD2,TGTGCTAGTGGTTCGCTCCGGGAGGATGGGAATGAGCAGTTCTTC,CASGSLREDGNEQFF
TRBJ2-7,-,TRBV9,TRBD1,TGTGCCAGCAGCGTCGATCAGGGGGGACAGGGTATTTACGAGCAGTACTTC,CASSVDQGGQGIYEQYF
TRBJ2-2,-,TRBV2,TRBD1,TGTGCCAGCAGTGAAGCGGACAGGGGACCCGGGGAGCTGTTTTTT,CASSEADRGPGELFF
TRBJ2-3,-,TRBV12-5,-,TGTGCTAGTGGTTTTAGTCCGGGAGAAAAAAACACAGATACGCAGTATTTT,CASGFSPGEKNTDTQYF
TRBJ2-5,-,TRBV5-6,TRBD1,TGTGCCAGCAGCGCCCGGGACAGGGAAGCCCAAGAGACCCAGTACTTC,CASSARDREAQETQYF
TRBJ2-5,-,TRBV4-2,-,TGTGCCAGCAGCCAACTGGCGGAACAAGAGACCCAGTACTTC,CASSQLAEQETQYF
TRBJ2-3,-,TRBV9,TRBD2,TGTGCCAGCAGCGTAGATGGGACTAGCGGACACACAGATACGCAGTATTTT,CASSVDGTSGHTDTQYF
TRBJ2-1,few,TRBV2,TRBD2,TGTGCCAGCAGTGGGCGGACTAGCGGGTATAGCTCCTACAATGAGCAGTTCTTC,CASSGRTSGYSSYNEQFF
TRBJ1-1,-,TRBV29-1,-,TGCAGCGTTGTAAGTGCGACGACAAACACTGAAGCTTTCTTT,CSVVSATTNTEAFF
TRBJ1-5,-,TRBV7-9,-,TGTGCCAGCAGCCCAGGGTTCGGCAATCAGCCCCAGCATTTT,CASSPGFGNQPQHF
TRBJ1-2,-,TRBV29-1,TRBD1,TGCAGCGTTGAGGAGGGGGCGTATGGCTACACCTTC,CSVEEGAYGYTF
TRBJ1-3,-,TRBV7-9,TRBD1,TGTGCCAGCAGCTCCTCAGGGGGGGGAAACACCATATATTTT,CASSSSGGGNTIYF
TRBJ2-2,-,TRBV4-1,TRBD2,TGCGCCAGCAGCCAAGACCCCGGGACTAGCGGGGGGGCAGACGGGGAGCTGTTTTTT,CASSQDPGTSGGADGELFF
TRBJ2-3,-,TRBV6-5,-,TGTGCCAGCAGTTCGGGGTCCTGGGGCACAGATACGCAGTATTTT,CASSSGSWGTDTQYF
TRBJ1-4,few,TRBV30,-,TGTGCCTGGGGCGGAGGGGTTGGAGAAAAACTGTTTTTT,CAWGGGVGEKLFF
TRBJ2-1,few,TRBV27,-,TGTGCCAGCAGTTTATTAGGGGATGAGCAGTTCTTC,CASSLLGDEQFF
TRBJ2-7,-,TRBV13,TRBD1,TGTGCCAGCAGCAAAACAGAGTCGGGACAGGGCACCTACGAGCAGTACTTC,CASSKTESGQGTYEQYF
TRBJ2-1,once,TRBV6-4,-,TGTGCCAGCAGAGACAGGGAGGGCAATGAGCAGTTCTTC,CASRDREGNEQFF
TRBJ1-1,-,TRBV9,-,TGTGCCAGCAGCCCCGGGGGGAACACTGAAGCTTTCTTT,CASSPGGNTEAFF
TRBJ2-7,-,TRBV4-1,TRBD2,TGCGCCAGCAGCCCTTTACGGGGGGACGAGCAGTACTTC,CASSPLRGDEQYF
TRBJ1-4,-,TRBV7-9,-,TGTGCCAGCAGCCCACGCGAGCAGGGCTCTAGGGAAAAACTGTTTTTT,CASSPREQGSREKLFF
TRBJ1-5,-,TRBV18,-,TGTGCCAGCTCACGAGGAAATCAGCCCCAGCATTTT,CASSRGNQPQHF
TRBJ2-5,-,TRBV5-4,TRBD2,TGTGCCAGCAATTTTGGGCTAGCGGGGAAACAAGAGACCCAGTACTTC,CASNFGLAGKQETQYF
TRBJ1-2,-,TRBV5-6,-,TGTGCCAGCAGCTTTGGGGGGGGCTATGGCTACACCTTC,CASSFGGGYGYTF
TRBJ1-1,-,TRBV5-6,TRBD1,TGTGCCAGCAGCTATGGGACAGGGTTAGCCACTGAAGCTTTCTTT,CASSYGTGLATEAFF
TRBJ1-2,-,TRBV4-3,-,TGCGCCAGCAGCCCTTTACCAGGGAAATATGGCTACACCTTC,CASSPLPGKYGYTF
TRBJ2-7,-,TRBV29-1,TRBD2,TGCAGCGGAAAACTAGCGGACTCCTACGAGCAGTACTTC,CSGKLADSYEQYF
TRBJ2-2,-,TRBV13,-,TGTGCCAGCAGCCGGAGTACTACGAACACCGGGGAGCTGTTTTTT,CASSRSTTNTGELFF
TRBJ2-3,once,TRBV19,TRBD2,TGTGCCACCACTCTAGCGGGGGGGGCAGATACGCAGTATTTT,CATTLAGGADTQYF
TRBJ1-1,-,TRBV9,TRBD1,TGTGCCAGCAGCGTTGGACCGGGACAGGGGGATAGCTCGGGCCTTGGGGAAGCTTTCTTT,CASSVGPGQGDSSGLGEAFF
TRBJ2-3,-,TRBV5-1,-,TGCGCCAGCAGCAGGTACCGACAGGGCACAGATACGCAGTATTTT,CASSRYRQGTDTQYF
TRBJ1-6,-,TRBV19,TRBD1,TGTGCCAGTAGTATAGCCCCCGGGACAGGGTATTCACCCCTCCACTTT,CASSIAPGTGYSPLHF
TRBJ1-5,-,TRBV9,-,TGTGCCAGCAGCACGGATCTGGGGGGTCAGCCCCAGCATTTT,CASSTDLGGQPQHF
TRBJ2-1,-,TRBV6-5,-,TGTGCCAGCAGCCGCGGGGTCAACAATGAGCAGTTCTTC,CASSRGVNNEQFF